This TCR beta chain was found in a study of blood T cell repertoires in COVID-19. CDR1 and CDR2 (germline): KGHSH, LQKENI. V was clipped by 4 bases and J by 6 bases, with 10 bases between them. The CDR3 runs 12 residues. Clones were sequenced by immunoSEQ multiplex PCR, and TCRdb holds only the in-frame ones, with some missing. This table has around 190,000 clones, 75% to 85% appearing once. The clonotype originates from a human donor in a cohort sampled during active COVID-19. The sequenced sample was peripheral blood. The chain uses TRBV18 and TRBJ2-7; a weak D match, TRBD2 (5 bases). The CDR3 region is CASSQWAGEQYF. CDR3 DNA: TGTGCCAGCTCACAGTGGGCGGGCGAGCAGTACTTC.